This T cell receptor (beta chain) was documented in a study of cytotoxic CD8 clonotypes in ibrutinib-treated CLL. For the study at large: When averaged across all of the samples, the counts came to hundreds of thousands of productive templates and about 89,000 productive rearrangements.

This CDR3 region has 17 residues. V lost 1 base and J lost 4, with 17 bases in between. The V gene's germline CDR1 is SGDLS and CDR2 YYNGEE. For this clone: Its antigen is unknown.

Study-level points and caveats: Once treatment began, public clonotypes, which were uncommon, contracted or stayed stable. Baseline levels were approached again at progression, after clonality had risen at ibrutinib response.

TCRdb keeps only in-frame clones here, not all; method: immunoSEQ multiplex PCR. In the table there are 250,000 to 350,000 clones, approximately 76% of which are singletons. The genes are TRBV9 and TRBJ2-2; possibly TRBD1 for D (6 bases). This clonotype was obtained from a human donor with chronic lymphocytic leukemia. Material: PBMCs, obtained at disease progression, from a patient treated with ibrutinib. The CDR3 region has the DNA TGTGCCAGCAGCGTAAGAGGGGGTTGGGGTTCCACCGGGGAGCTGTTTTTT. This gives the protein CASSVRGGWGSTGELFF. Based on the CDR3 plus reference TRBV9 and TRBJ2-2, the full variable domain is DSGVTQTPKHLITATGQRVTLRCSPRSGDLSVYWYQQSLDQGLQFLIQYYNGEERAKGNILERFSAQQFPDLHSELNLSSLELGDSALYFCASSVRGGWGSTGELFFGEGSRLTVL.